This T cell receptor (beta chain) was captured in a study of CD8+CD57+ T cells in acquired aplastic anemia. Genomic DNA was employed as the template in profiling TCR beta VDJ and CDR3. TCRdb recomputed calls from the reads with MiXCR, one row per CDR3 protein. In the table there are about 220,000 distinct CDR3 sequences, 30% to 35% of which are singletons. Germline assignment: CDR1 KGHDR and CDR2 SFDVKD. Trimming removed 3 bases at V and 7 bases at J, with 8 bases between. The CDR3 has 12 residues. The source of this sequence is a human donor in good health, serving as a control. The chain employs TRBV24-1 and TRBJ1-2; D is unclear. Material: sorted CD4+, CD8+, or CD8+CD57+ T cells (not recorded which) from PBMCs. CDR3 residues: CATSDVAGGYTF. The CDR3 DNA sequence: TGTGCCACCAGTGATGTCGCGGGTGGCTACACCTTC.